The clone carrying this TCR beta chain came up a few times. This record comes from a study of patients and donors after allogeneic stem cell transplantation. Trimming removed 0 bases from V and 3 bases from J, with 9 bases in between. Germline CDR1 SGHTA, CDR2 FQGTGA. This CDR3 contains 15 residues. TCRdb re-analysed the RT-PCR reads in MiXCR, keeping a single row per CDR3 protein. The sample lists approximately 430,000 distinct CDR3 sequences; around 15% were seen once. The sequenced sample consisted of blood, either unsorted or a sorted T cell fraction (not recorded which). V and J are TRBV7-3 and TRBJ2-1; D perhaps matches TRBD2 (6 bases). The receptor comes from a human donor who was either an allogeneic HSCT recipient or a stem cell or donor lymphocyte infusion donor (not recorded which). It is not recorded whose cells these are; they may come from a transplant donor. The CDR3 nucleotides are TGTGCCAGCAGCTTAACGCGGGACGGCTACAATGAGCAGTTCTTC. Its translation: CASSLTRDGYNEQFF. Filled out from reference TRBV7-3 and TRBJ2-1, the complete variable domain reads GAGVSQTPSNKVTEKGKYVELRCDPISGHTALYWYRQSLGQGPEFLIYFQGTGAADDSGLPNDRFFAVRPEGSVSTLKIQRTERGDSAVYLCASSLTRDGYNEQFFGPGTRLTVL.